This TCR beta chain was sequenced for a study of shared clonotypes between healthy human individuals. In the study overall: The study used three CD4 naive, three CD4 memory, two CD8 naive and one CD8 memory plate per donor. Overall study findings and caveats: Specimens sampled were limited to blood, with tissue repertoires likely differing. Incomplete sequencing of sorted subsets was indicated by rarefaction despite large depth.

Regarding this clone: Its antigen remains unknown.

Original analysis: ImmunoSEQ only sent back junction sequences with no quality scores, so filtering was done differently. The assay was immunoSEQ multiplex PCR, and TCRdb's table has in-frame clones only and misses some. V, J and clone size were drawn from that table, and D and trimming were deduced from the DNA. The profile shows about 2.2 million clones, 93% of them singletons. In the naive CD8 group, cells lacked CD45RO and were positively selected for CCR7, so terminally differentiated effector memory CD45RA+ cells were left out. The sample taken for sequencing was naive CD8+ T cells from PBMCs. The TCR originated in a man in his late teens or twenties in good health. Some clones in this sample may be carry-over from other donors' samples.

This chain's CDR3 is CASSWDRVGETQYF. The DNA of the CDR3 is TGTGCCAGCAGCTGGGACAGGGTCGGCGAGACCCAGTACTTC. The rearrangement links TRBV5-5 to TRBJ2-5; 9 nucleotides match TRBD1. CDR1 is SGHKS and CDR2 is YYEKEE in the germline V gene (reference sequence). Unmatched junction bases numbered 5, after V lost 3 bases and J lost 5 bases. The CDR3 covers 14 residues.